The 15 T cell receptor beta chains below come from one sample, sequenced in a study of regulatory T cells in long-lasting Graves disease. Relying on iRepertoire HTBI primers and Arm-PCR of CDR3 regions, the team built TCR beta libraries. TCRdb reprocessed the multiplex PCR reads with MiXCR, giving one entry per CDR3 protein. In the table there are about 470,000 distinct CDR3 sequences, less than 25% of which are singletons. The time point was: persistent/refractory GD, antithyroid drugs over 5 years with positive TRAb. The TCR library used RNA extracted from PBMCs. Sequenced here: peripheral blood mononuclear cells (PBMCs), sampled when the disease was refractory, from a patient treated with antithyroid drugs. These receptors came from a female donor with Graves disease.

This clonotype has ten or more counts. The rearrangement links TRBV20-1 to TRBJ1-1, with D uncertain. The CDR3 spans 10 residues. Trimming cost V 6 bases and J 4 bases, with 6 bases left between them. The germline gives CDR1 DFQATT, CDR2 SNEGSKA (reference sequence). In DNA form, the CDR3 reads TGCAGTGCGCTTTTCACTGAAGCTTTCTTT. Its protein is CSALFTEAFF.

This clonotype was counted a few times. V usage is TRBV4-2 and J usage is TRBJ2-7; no clear D. The CDR3 contains 14 residues. Germline lookup yields CDR1 LGHNA and CDR2 YNFKEQ. Deletions cut 5 bases from V and 5 bases from J, with 16 bases between. The CDR3 region has the DNA TGTGCCAGCAGCGTTCCAGGACGGGTCCACGAGCAGTACTTC. Residues: CASSVPGRVHEQYF.

The V and J genes are TRBV9 and TRBJ2-7; a possible D gene is TRBD1 (6 bases). Per germline, CDR1 SGDLS and CDR2 YYNGEE. Trimming pared 1 base from V and 5 bases from J, leaving 13 bases between. This CDR3 region has 14 residues. In DNA, the CDR3 is TGTGCCAGCAGCGTAAACAGGGTATCTCACGAGCAGTACTTC. As protein: CASSVNRVSHEQYF.

Many counts were recorded for this clonotype. The chain employs TRBV27 and TRBJ2-7, with D possibly called TRBD1 or TRBD2 (5 bases each). V lost 6 bases to trimming and J lost 6 bases, with 21 bases between them. Per germline, CDR1 MNHEY and CDR2 SMNVEV (reference sequence). The CDR3 runs 15 residues. The CDR3 region has the DNA TGTGCCAGCAGATCCCACCTCCTCCTTGGGGGCGAGCAGTACTTC. This gives the protein CASRSHLLLGGEQYF.

This clonotype was recorded at least ten times. CDR3 loop: CSARERDGYTF. Written as DNA, the CDR3 is TGCAGTGCTAGAGAACGCGATGGCTACACCTTC. The chain couples TRBV20-1 to TRBJ1-2, with no clear D. Per the germline V gene, CDR1 is DFQATT and CDR2 is SNEGSKA (reference sequence). The V end lost 0 bases, the J end lost 6 bases, and 5 bases lay between the germline ends. CDR3 length equals 11 residues.

This clonotype has ten or more counts. V and J are TRBV28 and TRBJ1-2, with no clear D. This CDR3 spans 13 amino acids. V lost 1 base and J 7 bases, leaving 10 bases between the germline ends. Germline V lookup: CDR1 MDHEN, CDR2 SYDVKM. CDR3 DNA sequence: TGTGCCAGCAGTTTATCCTCCAGATCTGGCTACACCTTC. This codes for CASSLSSRSGYTF.

At least ten counts were recorded for this clonotype. The chain has TRBV2 and TRBJ1-5; TRBD1 might be the D (5 bases). CDR3 size: 16 residues. The V gene lost 6 bases and the J gene lost 2 bases, with 17 bases spanning the gap. Looked up from germline, CDR1 is SNHLY and CDR2 is FYNNEI. The CDR3 region is CASRGTSSVGNQPQHF. The CDR3 DNA follows: TGTGCCAGCAGGGGGACTTCCTCAGTGGGCAATCAGCCCCAGCATTTT.

This clonotype was observed many times. DNA for the CDR3: TGTGCCAGCATTGGTAACTCCTACGAGCAGTACTTC. Protein: CASIGNSYEQYF. This sequence joins TRBV28 and TRBJ2-7; D gene ambiguous. The CDR3 has 12 residues. Germline loops: CDR1 MDHEN, CDR2 SYDVKM. V was clipped by 7 bases and J by 0 bases, with 7 bases between them.

This clonotype was seen many times. V gene TRBV20-1 combines with J gene TRBJ2-5; D call uncertain. Deletions cut 1 base from V and 7 bases from J, with 22 bases between. From germline, CDR1 is DFQATT and CDR2 SNEGSKA (reference sequence). This CDR3 has 16 residues. In nucleotides, the CDR3 is TGCAGTGCTAGAGCTCCGGCCCTCTCAGTTTTAGGGACCCAGTACTTC. Protein: CSARAPALSVLGTQYF.

As to this clonotype: Possible read error: a much larger clone is one base away. This chain uses TRBV7-9 with TRBJ2-5, with 7 bases fitting TRBD1. Germline V gives CDR1 SEHNR, CDR2 FQNEAQ (reference sequence). The CDR3 contains 14 residues. CDR3 sequence (DNA): TGTGCCAGTAAGGGGGCTCAACGGGAAGAGGCCCAGTACTTC. Translated: CASKGAQREEAQYF.

The chain recombines TRBV29-1 with TRBJ1-1, with D hard to call. The CDR3 spans 13 residues. Germline V CDR1 and CDR2: SQVTM, ANQGSEA. Trimming took off 6 bases at V and 0 bases at J, with 11 bases between the two ends. Here the CDR3 DNA reads TGCAGCGTCCGCGGGAGGATGAACACTGAAGCTTTCTTT. It is translated as CSVRGRMNTEAFF.

This clonotype appeared once. This likely came from a read error, as a far larger clone is one base away. The genes are TRBV12-3 or TRBV12-4 and TRBJ2-7; D is perhaps TRBD1 or TRBD2 (5 bases each). Trimming removed 5 bases at V and 2 bases at J, with 13 bases between. CDR3 length: 14 amino acids. The CDR3 DNA follows: TGTGCCAGCAGTGAAGTGGGACGCACCTACGAGCAGTACTTC. This encodes CASSEVGRTYEQYF.

This clonotype was seen many times. For the CDR3, the DNA is TGTGCCAGCAGCCCTACATTGGAGCTCGCGAACACCGGGGAGCTGTTTTTT. Its translation is CASSPTLELANTGELFF. V is TRBV7-9 and J is TRBJ2-2, with D unclear. The CDR3 is 17 residues long. Germline-derived CDR1 and CDR2 are SEHNR and FQNEAQ (reference sequence). Trimming shortened V by 5 bases and J by 0 bases, and 16 bases separated the two germline ends.

This clonotype was counted many times. The chain employs TRBV28 and TRBJ1-4, with D perhaps TRBD1 (6 bases). The CDR3 is 14 residues long. Germline loops: CDR1 MDHEN, CDR2 SYDVKM. Trimming stripped 6 bases from V and 4 bases from J, with 12 bases between. CDR3 sequence: CASRETGLNEKLFF. In DNA, the CDR3 is TGTGCCAGCAGGGAGACAGGCCTTAATGAAAAACTGTTTTTT. Full variable domain (remainder filled in from reference TRBV28 and TRBJ1-4): DVKVTQSSRYLVKRTGEKVFLECVQDMDHENMFWYRQDPGLGLRLIYFSYDVKMKEKGDIPEGYSVSREKKERFSLILESASTNQTSMYLCASRETGLNEKLFFGSGTQLSVL.

This chain joins TRBV20-1 and TRBJ1-6, with D tentatively TRBD1 (6 bases). V shed 2 bases and J shed 1 base, with 12 bases lying between them. The CDR3 is made up of 16 amino acids. Germline loops: CDR1 DFQATT, CDR2 SNEGSKA (reference sequence). CDR3 residues: CSARHLRGSYNSPLHF. The CDR3, as DNA: TGCAGTGCTAGACATCTCAGGGGATCCTATAATTCACCCCTCCACTTT.